This T cell receptor (beta chain) originates from a study of shared T cell receptors in the human thymus. Sequencing used immunoSEQ multiplex PCR; TCRdb keeps in-frame clones, though not all of them. The sample yields about 710,000 clones, 87% seen once. V lost 4 bases, J lost 1 base, and 14 bases stayed unmatched. Germline CDR1 SGHVS, CDR2 FQNEAQ. This CDR3 contains 18 residues. These data were likewise used in another study, on human thymus T cells. That work adds: Serving as donors were healthy Finnish infants, each of whom was having open corrective surgery for congenital heart defects. Thymic and blood repertoires seemed to favor certain V and J genes. Related research described strongly overlapping thymic repertoires in unrelated people.

The sequenced material came from thymocytes. The receptor's source is a boy under two years old with a congenital heart defect. V is TRBV7-8 and J is TRBJ2-7, with 9 bases matching TRBD1. CDR3 protein: CASSSWRDRDLHSYEQYF. The CDR3 nucleotides are TGTGCCAGCAGCTCGTGGAGGGACAGGGACCTCCATTCCTACGAGCAGTACTTC.